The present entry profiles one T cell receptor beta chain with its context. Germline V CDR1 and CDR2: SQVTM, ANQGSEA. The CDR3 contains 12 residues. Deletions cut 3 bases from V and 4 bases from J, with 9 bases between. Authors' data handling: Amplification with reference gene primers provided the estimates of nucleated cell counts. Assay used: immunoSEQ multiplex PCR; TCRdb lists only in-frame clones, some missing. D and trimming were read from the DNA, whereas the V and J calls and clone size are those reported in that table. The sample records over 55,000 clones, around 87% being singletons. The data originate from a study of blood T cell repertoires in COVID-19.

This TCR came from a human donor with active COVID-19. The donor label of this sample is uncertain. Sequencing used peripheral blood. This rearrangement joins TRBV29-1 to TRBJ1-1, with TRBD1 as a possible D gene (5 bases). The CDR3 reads CSVDRGTTEAFF. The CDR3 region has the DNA TGCAGCGTTGATCGGGGGACCACTGAAGCTTTCTTT. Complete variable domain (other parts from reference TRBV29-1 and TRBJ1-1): SAVISQKPSRDICQRGTSLTIQCQVDSQVTMMFWYRQQPGQSLTLIATANQGSEATYESGFVIDKFPISRPNLTFSTLTVSNMSPEDSSIYLCSVDRGTTEAFFGQGTRLTVV.